The T cell receptor (beta chain) described here comes from a study of cytomegalovirus exposure and HLA in healthy donors. At sampling all donors were nominally healthy, likely with unrecorded immune exposures. From germline, CDR1 is SGHNT and CDR2 YYREEE (reference sequence). The V and J ends lost 4 bases and 3 bases, in that order; junction bases with no gene match: 9. The CDR3 loop spans 17 amino acids. PCR amplification relied on 60 Vbeta primers (plus 13 Jbeta primers). TCRdb keeps only in-frame clones here, not all; method: immunoSEQ multiplex PCR. The sample has 150,000 to 180,000 clones; roughly 77% are singletons.

This chain joins TRBV5-4 and TRBJ2-5, with TRBD2 matching over 13 bases. The receptor was isolated from a man in his thirties or forties in good health and CMV-seropositive. The sample was PBMCs. CDR3 amino acids: CASSLRTSGGQEETQYF. CDR3 nucleotides: TGTGCCAGCAGCCTGAGGACTAGCGGGGGACAAGAAGAGACCCAGTACTTC.